By sample fraction, the clone carrying this T cell receptor (beta chain) is medium-sized. The authors' processing: Quantification of nucleated cells was approximated via reference gene primer amplification. Assay: immunoSEQ multiplex PCR; the TCRdb copy retains only in-frame clones and omits some. The V and J calls and clone size come from that table; D and trimming were worked out from the DNA. This table has tens of thousands of clones, approximately 88% appearing once. This sample was taken from a study of blood T cell repertoires in COVID-19. Study-level information: Sources were T cells, B-cell-depleted T cells, or PBMCs; the material itself was cDNA or gDNA.

The sequenced material came from peripheral blood. The receptor's source is a man aged 50 to 60 with active COVID-19.

The CDR3 bases are TGTGCCAGCAGCGGGACTAGCGGGGGGAGTGAGACCCAGTACTTC. Encoded protein: CASSGTSGGSETQYF. The chain has TRBV6-5 and TRBJ2-5; 15 nucleotides match TRBD2. Germline CDR1 and CDR2: MNHEY and SVGAGI. The CDR3 has 15 amino acids. With 6 bases clipped from V and 5 bases from J, the junction kept 4 bases outside the gene matches.